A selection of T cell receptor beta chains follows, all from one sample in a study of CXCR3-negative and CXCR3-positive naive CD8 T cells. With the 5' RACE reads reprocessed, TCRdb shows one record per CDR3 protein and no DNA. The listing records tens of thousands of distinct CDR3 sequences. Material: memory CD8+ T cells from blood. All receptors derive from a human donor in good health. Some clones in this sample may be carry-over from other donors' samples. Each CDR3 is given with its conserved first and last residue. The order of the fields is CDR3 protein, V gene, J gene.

cdr3_aa: CSVEGDRASENIQYF
v_call: TRBV29-1
j_call: TRBJ2-4

cdr3_aa: CASSLAKNQETQYF
v_call: TRBV18
j_call: TRBJ2-5

cdr3_aa: CSVEGLFGYTF
v_call: TRBV29-1
j_call: TRBJ1-2

cdr3_aa: CSVGAGSGEQYF
v_call: TRBV29-1
j_call: TRBJ2-7

cdr3_aa: CASSQDGASGQPQHF
v_call: TRBV3-1
j_call: TRBJ1-5

cdr3_aa: CASSLTATYEQYF
v_call: TRBV7-9
j_call: TRBJ2-7

cdr3_aa: CSVEGQGEGYEQYF
v_call: TRBV29-1
j_call: TRBJ2-7

cdr3_aa: CASSRDRSYEQYF
v_call: TRBV4-3
j_call: TRBJ2-7

cdr3_aa: CASSERTLQETQYF
v_call: TRBV2
j_call: TRBJ2-5

cdr3_aa: CASSQASSEEQFF
v_call: TRBV4-2
j_call: TRBJ2-1

cdr3_aa: CASSLIGTTDNEQFF
v_call: TRBV7-3
j_call: TRBJ2-1

cdr3_aa: CSVDVRNTEAFF
v_call: TRBV29-1
j_call: TRBJ1-1

cdr3_aa: CASSPLSDQETQYF
v_call: TRBV28
j_call: TRBJ2-5

cdr3_aa: CASSESRGFDQPQHF
v_call: TRBV7-2
j_call: TRBJ1-5

cdr3_aa: CASSWPGIRAEAFF
v_call: TRBV5-8
j_call: TRBJ1-1

cdr3_aa: CASSPLSWDEQFF
v_call: TRBV9
j_call: TRBJ2-1

cdr3_aa: CASSPSNGADTQYF
v_call: TRBV7-6
j_call: TRBJ2-3

cdr3_aa: CASSRTGSKSWNTIYF
v_call: TRBV12-3/TRBV12-4
j_call: TRBJ1-3

cdr3_aa: CASSEVPLYNEQFF
v_call: TRBV19
j_call: TRBJ2-1

cdr3_aa: CASSLQGSDYGYTF
v_call: TRBV25-1
j_call: TRBJ1-2

cdr3_aa: CASRSTGGSSYEQYF
v_call: TRBV12-3/TRBV12-4
j_call: TRBJ2-7

cdr3_aa: CASTDRSGRGAYGYTF
v_call: TRBV19
j_call: TRBJ1-2